This T cell receptor beta chain was captured by sequencing in a study of prognosis after radiotherapy for stage I lung cancer. On the study more broadly: Stage I non-small cell lung cancer patients were enrolled between April 2018 and early 2019. Histologically, the tumors comprised squamous cell carcinoma in several patients and adenocarcinoma in eleven to twelve.

The sample holds many counts of this clonotype. The antigen is undetermined. Overall study findings and caveats: Reportedly, TRBV and TRBJ gene usage differed by presence of metastases in patients. Some patients went on to develop distant metastases. Their Shannon entropy after stereotactic body radiation therapy was lower, and its change from baseline was also lower.

Trimming cost V 6 bases and J 2 bases, with 5 bases left between them. This CDR3 has 11 residues. CDR1 SNHLY and CDR2 FYNNEI come from the germline V gene. It was by two-round multiplex PCR that TCR beta CDR3 was amplified from genomic DNA. For every TRBV and TRBJ gene, a specific primer was used in first-round PCR. TCRdb reprocessed the multiplex PCR reads via MiXCR and lists one record per CDR3 protein. Of just under 20,000 distinct CDR3 sequences listed, over 25% were seen once; the top ten hold 22%. The receptor comes from a donor aged 50 or older with non-small cell lung cancer. The material was PBMCs, obtained before or after stereotactic body radiation therapy (not recorded which). This rearrangement joins TRBV2 to TRBJ2-7; D gene ambiguous. The CDR3 loop is CASRETYEQYF. CDR3 nucleotides: TGTGCCAGCAGGGAAACCTACGAGCAGTACTTC.